This T cell receptor (beta chain) was documented in a study of OX40 agonist ivuxolimab in advanced cancers. The wider study: An agonistic anti-OX40 (CD134) antibody, ivuxolimab, was used to treat the patients.

A remark on this clone: Its matching antigen is unknown.

Study results and caveats: No determination was made of the antigen specificity of the expanded peripheral T cells. Some patients who did not respond also had low normalized T-cell clonal expansion.

The CDR3 is 13 amino acids. Trimming pared 0 bases from V and 4 bases from J, leaving 6 bases between. Germline-derived CDR1 and CDR2 are SGHRS and YFSETQ. Measured with immunoSEQ multiplex PCR; TCRdb has only the in-frame clones, and not every one. This sample yields 95,000 to 100,000 clones, of which approximately 80% are seen a single time; approximately 1.5% belongs to the top ten. The TCR comes from an adult with an advanced solid tumor such as melanoma, head and neck, liver or kidney cancer. The specimen comprised CD4+ or CD8+ T cells sorted from blood, sampled in a trial of the OX40 agonist ivuxolimab. The J gene is TRBJ2-3, the V gene TRBV5-1, with D perhaps TRBD2 (6 bases). The CDR3 DNA reads as TGCGCCAGCAGCTTGGCGGGAGCAGATACGCAGTATTTT. Amino acids: CASSLAGADTQYF.